This T cell receptor (beta chain) came from a study of T cells after yellow fever vaccination (dated 2019 in TCRdb). At the level of the whole study: The SMART-Seq v4 Ultra Low Input RNA kit was used to prepare libraries from fractions with low cell numbers. To track T-cell clones before and after primary and booster YFV17D yellow fever vaccination, bulk TCR alpha and beta repertoires were sequenced longitudinally. Two healthy male donors, one aged 18 to 29 and one aged 30 to 40 years, made up the cohort. Blood was collected at multiple timepoints before and after primary and secondary immunization, and bulk PBMC replicates and cell subsets were isolated.

TCRdb lists the instrument as Illumina NovaSeq 6000. TCR cDNA was synthesized by 5'RACE template switching, which introduced a universal primer site and unique molecular identifiers. Priming for cDNA synthesis came from both the TCR alpha and TCR beta constant segments. Library amplification used two PCR steps, and the second PCR step added sample barcodes and sequencing adapters. Sequencing of libraries was done on Illumina HiSeq 2500 (2x100 bp) or NovaSeq (2x150 bp). As for the original processing: MIGEC was used to demultiplex reads and collapse the reads into UMI consensus sequences, and MiXCR was used for V(D)J alignment. Using edgeR on replicate PBMC samples, clonotypes were called vaccine-responding if FDR was below 0.01 and the log2 fold change was above 5 up to day 15. CD4 or CD8 identity was assigned to each bulk clonotype according to whether the clonotype was present at higher abundance in the sequenced CD4 repertoire or the sequenced CD8 repertoire. Through fastp at Q25 and MiXCR, TCRdb rebuilt clones from the public reads, retaining in-frame beta chains. Identical CDR3 proteins give one entry, which carries the most common genes and DNA. TCRdb assigned the V and J calls; the authors' analysis was not used. The sample profile shows a few hundred thousand distinct CDR3 sequences; about 10% of them were found once. 3% to 3.5% of the sample comes from the top ten.

Paper-wide results and their limitations: A small share of clonotypes occurred in both CD4 and CD8 compartments, likely arising from convergent recombination. Because only a couple of donors were included in the study, the extent to which the findings can be generalized is limited. After the booster, most of the clones that had expanded following primary vaccination were detected again (roughly 97% of CD4 and 80% to 90% of CD8), which suggests that memory was broadly maintained. Compared with the primary T-cell response, the secondary T-cell response was weaker but faster, peaking on day 5 rather than day 15. FACS-sorted repertoires could contain abundant contaminating clonotypes from the bulk population, so computational filtering was required.

The sample's treatment or condition label, decoded: live attenuated yellow fever vaccine strain. A standard Ficoll-Paque protocol was used to isolate PBMCs from peripheral blood. Dynabeads CD4 and CD8 positive selection kits were used to isolate CD4 and CD8 T-cell fractions. RNA was extracted with TriZol from bulk PBMCs, CD4 and CD8 fractions, and dextramer-positive and dextramer-negative fractions. This clonotype was seen only a few times. Its cognate antigen has yet to be identified. Base quality data are lacking; no much larger clone is found one base away. The CDR3 spans 16 residues, from the cysteine through the phenylalanine. The DNA shown is the 48-base CDR3, in frame from base 1. From V the trimming removes 5 bases and from J it removes 7 bases, while the gene matches leave 12 bases of the junction unaccounted for. The germline V gene provides CDR1 SGHTA and CDR2 FQGTGA.

The sample in question was CD4+ T cells sorted from PBMCs, obtained 5 days after the yellow fever booster vaccination. The V and J segments used are TRBV7-3 and TRBJ2-1, with TRBD2 identical over 9 junction bases. The clonotype comes from a man between 18 and 35 years old who received the YFV17D yellow fever vaccine. For the CDR3, the sequence is CASSPRLADRENEQFF. The nucleotide sequence is TGTGCCAGCAGCCCAAGACTAGCGGACCGCGAGAATGAGCAGTTCTTC.